This T cell receptor (beta chain) derives from a study of blood T cell repertoires in COVID-19. Study details: Some COVID-19 samples were acute and others convalescent; all came from the United States, Italy and Spain.

In the authors' methods: By means of reference gene primer amplification, nucleated cell counts were estimated. Repertoires were generated with immunoSEQ multiplex PCR, while TCRdb's copy carries only in-frame clones and drops some. V, J and clone size derive from that table, while D and trimming were established from the DNA sequence. In the table there are about 370,000 clones, approximately 89% of which are singletons. Enrolled through a virtual design, the participants were between roughly 18 and 90 years of age and came from roughly 22 US areas. Participants had their cohort set by participant-reported clinical history. V dropped 3 bases and J dropped 2; count of bases not matched to a gene: 6. This CDR3 spans 14 amino acids. Per the germline V gene, CDR1 is SQVTM and CDR2 is ANQGSEA.

The chain combines TRBV29-1 with TRBJ1-2; TRBD1 aligns across 7 bases. This TCR came from a woman between 40 and 50 years old who had been exposed to COVID-19. Sequencing used PBMCs or T cells enriched from blood (not recorded which). The CDR3 is CSVEARQGNYGYTF. The CDR3 DNA reads as TGCAGCGTTGAGGCTAGACAGGGCAACTATGGCTACACCTTC.